This TCR beta chain was found in a study of CD8 T cells in Susac syndrome. Sequencing targeted TCR beta in T cells from blood (CD8+ and CD4+). The multiple sclerosis controls were treatment-naive patients, and their relapsing-remitting disease was stable or active. Germline V lookup: CDR1 LGHNA, CDR2 YNFKEQ. The CDR3 spans 13 residues. V was shortened by 3 bases and J by 10 bases, with 14 bases between the two germline ends. After extraction with the RNeasy kit, about 0.45 to 1 ug of the RNA was reverse transcribed using random hexamers. The amplification used immunoSEQ multiplex PCR on TCR beta CDR3; it spanned 54 Vbeta and 13 Jbeta. Each CDR3 protein is one row after TCRdb ran MiXCR on the immunoSEQ multiplex PCR reads. The sample has approximately 200,000 distinct CDR3 sequences; more than 90% are singletons.

Sequencing used CD4+ T cells from PBMCs. The sequence came from a human donor with multiple sclerosis. The rearrangement links TRBV4-2 to TRBJ2-3; tentative D call: TRBD2 (6 bases). CDR3 in DNA: TGTGCCAGCAGCCAGCAAGCTCCGGGGGCGCAGTATTTT. Translating it yields CASSQQAPGAQYF.